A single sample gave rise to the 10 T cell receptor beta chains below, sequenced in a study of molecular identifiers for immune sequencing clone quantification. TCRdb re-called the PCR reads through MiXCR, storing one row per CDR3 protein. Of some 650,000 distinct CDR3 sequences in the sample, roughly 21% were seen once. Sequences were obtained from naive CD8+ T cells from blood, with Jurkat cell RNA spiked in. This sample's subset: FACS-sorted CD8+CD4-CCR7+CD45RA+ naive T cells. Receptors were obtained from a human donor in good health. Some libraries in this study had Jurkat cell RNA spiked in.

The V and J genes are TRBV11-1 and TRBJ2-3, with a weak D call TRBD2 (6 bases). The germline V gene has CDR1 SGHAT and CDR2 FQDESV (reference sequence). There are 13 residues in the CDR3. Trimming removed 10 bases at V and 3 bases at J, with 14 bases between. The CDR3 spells CAKGGVKTDTQYF. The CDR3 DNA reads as TGTGCCAAAGGCGGGGTTAAGACAGATACGCAGTATTTT.

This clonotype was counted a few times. The CDR3 DNA sequence: TGTGCCAGCTCACCGAGTTCCCTAGCAGACGTTACTAAAAATGAGCAGTTCTTC. This gives the protein CASSPSSLADVTKNEQFF. V gene TRBV18 combines with J gene TRBJ2-1; possible D gene TRBD2, 5 bases. The CDR3 runs to 18 residues. CDR1 is KGHSH and CDR2 is LQKENI in the germline V gene. With 3 bases removed from V and 7 bases from J, the gap between germline ends came to 25 bases. Together with reference TRBV18 and TRBJ2-1, the CDR3 gives the full variable domain: NAGVMQNPRHLVRRRGQEARLRCSPMKGHSHVYWYRQLPEEGLKFMVYLQKENIIDESGMPKERFSAEFPKEGPSILRIQQVVRGDSAAYFCASSPSSLADVTKNEQFFGPGTRLTVL.

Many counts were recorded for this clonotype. The CDR3 here is CAWILTGVMTDTQYF. CDR3 DNA sequence: TGTGCCTGGATCCTGACCGGGGTCATGACAGATACGCAGTATTTT. V gene TRBV30 combines with J gene TRBJ2-3; D is perhaps TRBD2 (5 bases). Germline values: CDR1 GTSNPN, CDR2 SVGIG (reference sequence). Trimming pared 4 bases from V and 3 bases from J, leaving 17 bases between. The CDR3 sequence is 15 residues long.

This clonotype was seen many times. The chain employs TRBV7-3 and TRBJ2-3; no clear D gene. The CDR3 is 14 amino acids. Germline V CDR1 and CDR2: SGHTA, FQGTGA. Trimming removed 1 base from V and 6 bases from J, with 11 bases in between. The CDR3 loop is CASSLKGPGDTQYF. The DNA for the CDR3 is TGTGCCAGCAGCTTAAAAGGCCCCGGGGATACGCAGTATTTT.

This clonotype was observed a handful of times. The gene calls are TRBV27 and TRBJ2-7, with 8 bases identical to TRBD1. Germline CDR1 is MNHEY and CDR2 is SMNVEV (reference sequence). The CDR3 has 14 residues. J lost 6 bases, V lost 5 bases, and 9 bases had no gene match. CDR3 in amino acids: CASSPGAGGLEQYF. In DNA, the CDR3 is TGTGCCAGCAGTCCAGGCGCAGGGGGCCTCGAGCAGTACTTC.

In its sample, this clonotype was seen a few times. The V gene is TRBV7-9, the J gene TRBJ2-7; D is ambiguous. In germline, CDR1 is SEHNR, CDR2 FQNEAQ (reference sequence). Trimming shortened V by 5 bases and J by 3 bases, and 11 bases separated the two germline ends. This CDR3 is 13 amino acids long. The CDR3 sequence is CASSQNEVYEQYF. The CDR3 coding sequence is TGTGCCAGCAGCCAAAACGAAGTCTACGAGCAGTACTTC. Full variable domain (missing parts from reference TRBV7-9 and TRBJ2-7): DTGVSQNPRHKITKRGQNVTFRCDPISEHNRLYWYRQTLGQGPEFLTYFQNEAQLEKSRLLSDRFSAERPKGSFSTLEIQRTEQGDSAMYLCASSQNEVYEQYFGPGTRLTVT.

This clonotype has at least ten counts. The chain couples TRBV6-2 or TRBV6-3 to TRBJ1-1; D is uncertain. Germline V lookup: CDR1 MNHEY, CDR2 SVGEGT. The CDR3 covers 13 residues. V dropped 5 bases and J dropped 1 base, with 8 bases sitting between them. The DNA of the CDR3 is TGTGCCAGCAGTAGAGGCGGGAACACTGAAGCTTTCTTT. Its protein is CASSRGGNTEAFF.

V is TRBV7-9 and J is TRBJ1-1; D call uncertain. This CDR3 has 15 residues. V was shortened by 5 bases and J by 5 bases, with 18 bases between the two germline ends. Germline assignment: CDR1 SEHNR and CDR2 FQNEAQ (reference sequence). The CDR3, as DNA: TGTGCCAGCAGCCCTGCTTCACCTATCGGAACTGAAGCTTTCTTT. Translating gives CASSPASPIGTEAFF.

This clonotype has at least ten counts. CDR3 in amino acids: CASGAFIAGLSTDTQYF. The DNA for the CDR3 is TGTGCCAGCGGCGCCTTCATAGCTGGCCTTAGCACAGATACGCAGTATTTT. The chain has TRBV6-1 and TRBJ2-3, with D uncertain. Trimming took off 8 bases at V and 0 bases at J, with 21 bases between the two ends. The CDR3 totals 17 residues. From germline, CDR1 is MNHNS and CDR2 SASEGT.

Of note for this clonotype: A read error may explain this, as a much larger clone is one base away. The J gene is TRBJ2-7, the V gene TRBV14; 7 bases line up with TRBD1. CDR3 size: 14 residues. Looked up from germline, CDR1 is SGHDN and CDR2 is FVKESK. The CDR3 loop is CAGSPRGSPYEQYF. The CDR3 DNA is TGTGCCGGCAGCCCCAGGGGGAGTCCCTACGAGCAGTACTTC.